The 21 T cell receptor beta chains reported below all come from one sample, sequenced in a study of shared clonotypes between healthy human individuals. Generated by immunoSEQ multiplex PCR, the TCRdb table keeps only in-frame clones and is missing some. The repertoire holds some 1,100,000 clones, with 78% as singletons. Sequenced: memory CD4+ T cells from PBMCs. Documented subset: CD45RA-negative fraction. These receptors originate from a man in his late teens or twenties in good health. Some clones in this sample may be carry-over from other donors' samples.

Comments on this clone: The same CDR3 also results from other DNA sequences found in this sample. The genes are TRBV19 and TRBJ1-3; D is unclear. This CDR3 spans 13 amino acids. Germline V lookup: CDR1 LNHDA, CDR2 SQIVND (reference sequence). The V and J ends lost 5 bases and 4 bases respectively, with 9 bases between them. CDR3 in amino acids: CASSVNSGNTIYF. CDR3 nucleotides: TGTGCCAGTAGTGTGAACAGCGGAAACACCATATATTTT.

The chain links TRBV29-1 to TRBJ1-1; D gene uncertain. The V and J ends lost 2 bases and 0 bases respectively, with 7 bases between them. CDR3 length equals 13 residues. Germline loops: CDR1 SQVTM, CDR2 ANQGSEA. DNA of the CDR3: TGCAGCGTTGAACAGGCTATGAACACTGAAGCTTTCTTT. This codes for CSVEQAMNTEAFF. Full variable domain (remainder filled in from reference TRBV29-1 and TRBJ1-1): SAVISQKPSRDICQRGTSLTIQCQVDSQVTMMFWYRQQPGQSLTLIATANQGSEATYESGFVIDKFPISRPNLTFSTLTVSNMSPEDSSIYLCSVEQAMNTEAFFGQGTRLTVV.

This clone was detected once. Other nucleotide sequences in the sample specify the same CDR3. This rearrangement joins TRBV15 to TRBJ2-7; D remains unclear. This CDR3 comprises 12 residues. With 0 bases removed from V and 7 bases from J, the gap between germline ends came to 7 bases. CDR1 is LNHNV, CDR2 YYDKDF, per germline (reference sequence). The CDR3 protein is CATSRDREEQYF. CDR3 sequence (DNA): TGTGCCACCAGCAGAGATCGAGAGGAGCAGTACTTC.

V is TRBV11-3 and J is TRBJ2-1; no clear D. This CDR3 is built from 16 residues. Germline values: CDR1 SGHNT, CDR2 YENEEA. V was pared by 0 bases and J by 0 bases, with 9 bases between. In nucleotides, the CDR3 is TGTGCCAGCAGCTTAGAATTCAGCCGCTCCTACAATGAGCAGTTCTTC. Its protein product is CASSLEFSRSYNEQFF.

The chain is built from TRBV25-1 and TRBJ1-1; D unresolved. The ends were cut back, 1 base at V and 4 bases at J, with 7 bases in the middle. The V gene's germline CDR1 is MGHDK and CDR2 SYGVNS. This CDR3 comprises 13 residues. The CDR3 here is CASSESGPTEAFF. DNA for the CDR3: TGTGCCAGCAGTGAATCAGGCCCCACTGAAGCTTTCTTT.

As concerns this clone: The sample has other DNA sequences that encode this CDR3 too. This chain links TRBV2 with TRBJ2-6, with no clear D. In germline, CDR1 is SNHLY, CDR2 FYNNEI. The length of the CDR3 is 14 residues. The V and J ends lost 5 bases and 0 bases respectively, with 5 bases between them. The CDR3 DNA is TGTGCCAGCAGTCGAGACTCTGGGGCCAACGTCCTGACTTTC. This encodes CASSRDSGANVLTF.

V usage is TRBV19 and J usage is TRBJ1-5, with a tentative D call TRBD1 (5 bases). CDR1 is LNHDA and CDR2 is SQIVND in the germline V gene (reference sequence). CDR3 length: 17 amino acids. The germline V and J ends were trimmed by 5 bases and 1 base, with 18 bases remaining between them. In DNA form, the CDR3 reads TGTGCCAGTAGTCAAAGGCAGGGAGGATGGAGCAATCAGCCCCAGCATTTT. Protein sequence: CASSQRQGGWSNQPQHF.

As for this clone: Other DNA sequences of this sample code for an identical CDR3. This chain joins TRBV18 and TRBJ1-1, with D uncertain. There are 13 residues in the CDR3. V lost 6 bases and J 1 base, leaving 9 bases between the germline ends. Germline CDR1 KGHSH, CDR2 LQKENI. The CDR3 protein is CASSPDENTEAFF. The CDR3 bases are TGTGCCAGCTCCCCTGACGAGAACACTGAAGCTTTCTTT.

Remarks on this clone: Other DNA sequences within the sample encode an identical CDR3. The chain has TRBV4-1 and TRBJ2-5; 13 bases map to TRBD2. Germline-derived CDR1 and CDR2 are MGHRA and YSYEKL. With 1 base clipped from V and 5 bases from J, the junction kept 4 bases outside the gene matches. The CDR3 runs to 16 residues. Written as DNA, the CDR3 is TGCGCCAGCAGCCAAGGACTAGCGGGAGGAGGGGAGACCCAGTACTTC. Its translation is CASSQGLAGGGETQYF.

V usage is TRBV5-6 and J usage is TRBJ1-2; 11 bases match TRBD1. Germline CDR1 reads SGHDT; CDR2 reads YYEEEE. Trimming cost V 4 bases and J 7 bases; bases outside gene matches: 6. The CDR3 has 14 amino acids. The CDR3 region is CASSRDRGTSGYTF. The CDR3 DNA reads TGTGCCAGCAGCCGGGACAGGGGGACGTCTGGCTACACCTTC.

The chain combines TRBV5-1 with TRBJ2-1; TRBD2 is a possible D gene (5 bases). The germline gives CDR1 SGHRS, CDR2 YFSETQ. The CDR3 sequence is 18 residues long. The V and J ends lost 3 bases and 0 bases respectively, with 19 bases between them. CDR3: CASSSYRGATSSYNEQFF. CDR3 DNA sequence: TGCGCCAGCAGCTCCTACCGGGGAGCGACGAGCTCCTACAATGAGCAGTTCTTC.

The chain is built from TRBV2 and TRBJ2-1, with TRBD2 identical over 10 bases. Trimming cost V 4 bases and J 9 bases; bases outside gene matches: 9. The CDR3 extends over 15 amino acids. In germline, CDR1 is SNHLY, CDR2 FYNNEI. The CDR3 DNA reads TGTGCCAGCAGTGGACTAGCGGGCAGGCATGGTGAGCAGTTCTTC. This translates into CASSGLAGRHGEQFF.

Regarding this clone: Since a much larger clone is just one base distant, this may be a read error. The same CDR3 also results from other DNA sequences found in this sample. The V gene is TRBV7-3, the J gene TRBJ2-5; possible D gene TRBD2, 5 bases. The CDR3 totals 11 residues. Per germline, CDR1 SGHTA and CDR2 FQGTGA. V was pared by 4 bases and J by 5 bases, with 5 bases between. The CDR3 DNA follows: TGTGCCAGCAGCTCGGGGGAGACCCAGTACTTC. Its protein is CASSSGETQYF. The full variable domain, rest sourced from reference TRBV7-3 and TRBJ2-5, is GAGVSQTPSNKVTEKGKYVELRCDPISGHTALYWYRQSLGQGPEFLIYFQGTGAADDSGLPNDRFFAVRPEGSVSTLKIQRTERGDSAVYLCASSSGETQYFGPGTRLLVL.

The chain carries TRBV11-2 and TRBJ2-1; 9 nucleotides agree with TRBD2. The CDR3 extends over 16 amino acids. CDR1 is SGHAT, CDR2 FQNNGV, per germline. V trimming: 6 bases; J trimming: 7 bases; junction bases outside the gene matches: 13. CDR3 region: CASRNLRTSELNEQFF. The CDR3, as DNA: TGTGCCAGCAGAAACCTTAGGACTAGCGAGTTAAATGAGCAGTTCTTC.

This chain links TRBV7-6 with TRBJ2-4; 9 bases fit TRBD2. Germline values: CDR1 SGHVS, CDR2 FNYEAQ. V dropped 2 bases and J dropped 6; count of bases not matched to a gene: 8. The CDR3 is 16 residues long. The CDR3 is CASSLRAGGEINIQYF. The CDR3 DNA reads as TGTGCCAGCAGCTTAAGGGCGGGAGGGGAGATAAACATTCAGTACTTC.

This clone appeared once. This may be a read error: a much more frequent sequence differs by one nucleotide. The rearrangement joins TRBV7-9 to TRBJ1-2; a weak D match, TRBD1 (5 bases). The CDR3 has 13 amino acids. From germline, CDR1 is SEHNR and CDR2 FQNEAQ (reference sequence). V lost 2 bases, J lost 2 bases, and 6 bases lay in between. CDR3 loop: CASSLRDNYGYTF. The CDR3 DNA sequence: TGTGCCAGCAGCTTACGGGACAACTATGGCTACACCTTC.

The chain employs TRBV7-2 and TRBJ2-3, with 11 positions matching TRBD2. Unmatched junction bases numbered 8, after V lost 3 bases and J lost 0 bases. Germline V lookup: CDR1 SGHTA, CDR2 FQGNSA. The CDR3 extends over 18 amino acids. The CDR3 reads CASSFGTVAGGSTDTQYF. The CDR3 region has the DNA TGTGCCAGCAGCTTTGGCACGGTAGCGGGAGGGAGCACAGATACGCAGTATTTT.

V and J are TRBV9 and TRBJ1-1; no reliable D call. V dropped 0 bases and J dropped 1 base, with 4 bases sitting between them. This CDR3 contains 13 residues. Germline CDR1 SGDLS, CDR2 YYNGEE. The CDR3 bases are TGTGCCAGCAGCGTAGATGGGAACACTGAAGCTTTCTTT. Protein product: CASSVDGNTEAFF.

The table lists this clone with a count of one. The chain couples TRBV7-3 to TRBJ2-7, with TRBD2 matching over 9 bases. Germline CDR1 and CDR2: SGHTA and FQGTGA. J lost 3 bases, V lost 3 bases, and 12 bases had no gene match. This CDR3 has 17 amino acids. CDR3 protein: CASSFSPGTSLIYEQYF. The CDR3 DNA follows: TGTGCCAGCAGCTTTTCTCCCGGGACTAGCCTAATCTACGAGCAGTACTTC.

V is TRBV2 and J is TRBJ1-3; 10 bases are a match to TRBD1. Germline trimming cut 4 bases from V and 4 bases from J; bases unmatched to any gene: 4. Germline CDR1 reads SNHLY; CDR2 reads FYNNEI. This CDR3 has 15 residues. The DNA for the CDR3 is TGTGCCAGCAGTGTTGGACAGGGGGTGGGAAACACCATATATTTT. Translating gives CASSVGQGVGNTIYF.

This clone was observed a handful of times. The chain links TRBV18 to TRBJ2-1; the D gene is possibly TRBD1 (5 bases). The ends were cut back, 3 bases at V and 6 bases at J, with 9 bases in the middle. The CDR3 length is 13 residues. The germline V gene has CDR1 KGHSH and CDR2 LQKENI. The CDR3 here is CASSPTALNEQFF. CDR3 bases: TGTGCCAGCTCACCGACAGCGCTCAATGAGCAGTTCTTC.